These T cell receptor beta chains were read from a single sample in a study of cytomegalovirus exposure and HLA in healthy donors. Clones were sequenced by immunoSEQ multiplex PCR, and TCRdb holds only the in-frame ones, with some missing. The table shows some 160,000 clones, with 88% occurring only once. Material: PBMCs. These receptor sequences come from a man aged 18 to 29 in good health and CMV-seronegative. Both conserved end residues are part of each CDR3. Size is stated for part of the rows, as once, few or many counts, or as a class when the clone is expanded.

clone_size v_call cdr3_aa
. TRBV6-4 CASSDGTRIYNEQFF
. TRBV11-2 CASSYPAGEQYF
. TRBV18 CASSPRQDSNTEAFF
many TRBV6-5 CASSYSTSGHNEQFF
. TRBV4-1 CASSHLGGGTPYNEQFF
. TRBV6-1 CASSELQGSNQPQHF
. TRBV28 CASSSLQTGPTNYGYTF
once TRBV27 CASSSQATDSHEQFF
. TRBV27 CASSQDRWGNNEQFF
. TRBV20-1 CSAPFYEQYF
. TRBV2 CASSFYSDRSLTDTQYF
. TRBV10-1 CASSDIADSYEQYF
. TRBV28 CASSPGAYYGYTF
once TRBV6-5 CASSYYGRGDEKLFF
. TRBV6-5 CASSPRTGVNQPQHF
. TRBV29-1 CSVVPLVLSTDTQYF
. TRBV11-2 CASSLEIRTGGGNEQFF
. TRBV19 CASSLRTGRDGYTF
. TRBV27 CASSIQQNNEQFF
. TRBV5-1 CASSLGQGAINEQFF
. TRBV2 CASSEGLGRSTEAFF